This TCR beta chain comes out of a study of T cell changes during pregnancy in multiple sclerosis (dated 2019 in TCRdb). For the study in its entirety: In women with multiple sclerosis, the researchers looked at how the T cell repertoire shifted as pregnancy progressed.

Receptor libraries were prepared by the immunoSEQ multiplex PCR assay. The source is immuneACCESS, and TCRdb retained only in-frame sequences with V and J called. Part of the clones is not carried over; for the studies checked, unresolved V genes explain less than half of this, and the remainder is unexplained. Here the sample has around 57,000 clones; roughly 91% occur a single time. Together, the top ten hold 1% to 1.5% of the sample. The CDR3 runs 15 residues from the cysteine to the phenylalanine. Solely the CDR3 DNA is kept, with 45 bases framed from the first base. The germline V gene yields MGHRA for CDR1 and YSYEKL for CDR2. Compared with germline, V lacks 7 bases and J lacks 9 bases; bases without a gene match: 11. Concerning this clone itself: This clone's antigen is unknown. Base-call qualities are not available, and no considerably larger clone is one nucleotide away.

The starting material was peripheral blood, obtained after pregnancy. This TCR derives from a female donor in good health, enrolled as a control in a pregnancy study. In this chain, TRBV4-1 is recombined with TRBJ2-1; TRBD2 fits 11 bases in the junction. The sequenced DNA is TGCGCCAGCAAGGGGATAGCGGGGGGGCTAAGTGAGCAGTTCTTC. Its product reads: CASKGIAGGLSEQFF.